The following is a T cell receptor beta chain sequence with its context. Its specificity is not known. The method, 5' RACE with UMI labels, was used to prepare the TRB cDNA libraries. Using the 5' RACE reads, TCRdb records one entry per CDR3 protein without DNA. This table lists under 85,000 distinct CDR3 sequences. This sample is part of a study of CXCR3-negative and CXCR3-positive naive CD8 T cells. From germline, CDR1 is DFQATT and CDR2 SNEGSKA (reference sequence). This CDR3 has 14 amino acids. General study results and limits: CXCR3-expressing naive cells carried TRB CDR3s more hydrophobic than those of CXCR3-negative naive cells. It was found that naive subsets had comparable surface CD5, and TCR strength was inferred from TRB CDR3 properties.

Each CD8+ T cell subset was sorted in triplicate, over 250,000 cells each. Sequencing input: naive CXCR3+ CD8+ T cells from blood. The subset: CD45RO-CCR7+CD27+CD95- naive CD8+ T cells expressing CXCR3 (TNR3+). V is TRBV20-1 and J is TRBJ2-5; checking the TCRdb D call of TRBD2 is not possible without DNA. The TCR sequence derives from a human donor in good health. Some clones in this sample may be carry-over from other donors' samples. CDR3 region: CSARGLAGHETQYF.